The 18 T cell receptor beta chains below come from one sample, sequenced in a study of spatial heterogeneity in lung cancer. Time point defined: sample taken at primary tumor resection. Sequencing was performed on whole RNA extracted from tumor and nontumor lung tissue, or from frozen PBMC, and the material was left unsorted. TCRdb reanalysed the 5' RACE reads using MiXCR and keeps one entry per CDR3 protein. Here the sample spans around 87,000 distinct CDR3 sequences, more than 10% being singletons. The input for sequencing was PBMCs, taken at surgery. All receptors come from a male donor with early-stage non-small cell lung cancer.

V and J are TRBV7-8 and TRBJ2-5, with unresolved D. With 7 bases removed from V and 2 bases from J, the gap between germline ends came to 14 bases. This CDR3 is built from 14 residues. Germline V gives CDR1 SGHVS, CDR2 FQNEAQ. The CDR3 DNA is TGTGCCAGCACCCCCGAGGTTGAACAAGAGACCCAGTACTTC. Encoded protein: CASTPEVEQETQYF.

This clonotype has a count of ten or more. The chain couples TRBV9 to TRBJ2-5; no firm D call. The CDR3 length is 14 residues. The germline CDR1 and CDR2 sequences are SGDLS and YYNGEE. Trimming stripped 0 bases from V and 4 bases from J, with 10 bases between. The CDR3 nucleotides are TGTGCCAGCAGCGTAGGGCCGACGGCAGAGACCCAGTACTTC. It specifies CASSVGPTAETQYF. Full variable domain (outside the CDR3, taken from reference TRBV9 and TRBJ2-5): DSGVTQTPKHLITATGQRVTLRCSPRSGDLSVYWYQQSLDQGLQFLIQYYNGEERAKGNILERFSAQQFPDLHSELNLSSLELGDSALYFCASSVGPTAETQYFGPGTRLLVL.

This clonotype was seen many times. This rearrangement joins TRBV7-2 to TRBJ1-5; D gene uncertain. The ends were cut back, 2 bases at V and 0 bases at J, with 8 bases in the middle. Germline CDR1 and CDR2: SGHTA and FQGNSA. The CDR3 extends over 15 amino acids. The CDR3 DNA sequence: TGTGCCAGCAGCTTAATGCTCTATAGCAATCAGCCCCAGCATTTT. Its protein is CASSLMLYSNQPQHF.

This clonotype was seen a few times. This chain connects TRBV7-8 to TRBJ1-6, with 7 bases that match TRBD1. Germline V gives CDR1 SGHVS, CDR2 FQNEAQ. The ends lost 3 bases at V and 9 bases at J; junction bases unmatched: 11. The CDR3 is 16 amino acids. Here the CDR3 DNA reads TGTGCCAGCAGCTTTACGACAGGGTACGGGATTTCACCCCTCCACTTT. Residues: CASSFTTGYGISPLHF.

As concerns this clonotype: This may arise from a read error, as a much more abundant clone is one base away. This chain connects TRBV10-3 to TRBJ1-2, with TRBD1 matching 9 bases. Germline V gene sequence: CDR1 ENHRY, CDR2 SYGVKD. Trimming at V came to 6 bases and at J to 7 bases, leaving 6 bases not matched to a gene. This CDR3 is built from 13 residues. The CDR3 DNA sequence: TGTGCCATCAGACAGGGGGCTGCTGGTGGCTACACCTTC. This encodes CAIRQGAAGGYTF.

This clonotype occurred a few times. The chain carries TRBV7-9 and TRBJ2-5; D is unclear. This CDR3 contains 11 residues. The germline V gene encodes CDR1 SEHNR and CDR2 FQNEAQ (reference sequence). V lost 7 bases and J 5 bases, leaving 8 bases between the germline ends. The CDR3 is CASTVGETQYF. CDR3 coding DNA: TGTGCCAGCACGGTCGGCGAGACCCAGTACTTC.

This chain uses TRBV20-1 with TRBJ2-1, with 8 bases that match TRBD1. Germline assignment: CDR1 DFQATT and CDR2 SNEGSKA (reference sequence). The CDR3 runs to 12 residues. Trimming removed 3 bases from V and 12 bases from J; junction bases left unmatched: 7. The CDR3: CSARRQGLGQFF. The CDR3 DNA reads TGCAGTGCTAGGAGACAGGGGTTGGGGCAGTTCTTC.

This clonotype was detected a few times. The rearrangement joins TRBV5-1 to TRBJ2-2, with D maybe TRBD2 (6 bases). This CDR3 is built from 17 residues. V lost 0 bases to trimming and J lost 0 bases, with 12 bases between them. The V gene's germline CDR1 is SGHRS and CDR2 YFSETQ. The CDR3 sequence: CASSLGLSSANTGELFF. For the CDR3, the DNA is TGCGCCAGCAGCTTGGGTTTGTCTAGCGCGAACACCGGGGAGCTGTTTTTT.

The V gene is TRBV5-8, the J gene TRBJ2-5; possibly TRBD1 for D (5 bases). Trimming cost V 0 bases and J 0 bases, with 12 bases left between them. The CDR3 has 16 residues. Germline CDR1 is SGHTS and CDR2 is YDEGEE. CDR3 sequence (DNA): TGTGCCAGCAGCTTGGAAGGGGTCCGGTACCAAGAGACCCAGTACTTC. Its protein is CASSLEGVRYQETQYF.

The CDR3: CAWTTIPYGYTF. As DNA, the CDR3 is TGTGCCTGGACCACTATCCCCTATGGCTACACCTTC. The chain links TRBV30 to TRBJ1-2; no clear D. Germline assignment: CDR1 GTSNPN and CDR2 SVGIG (reference sequence). This CDR3 region has 12 residues. The V and J ends lost 4 bases and 4 bases respectively, with 10 bases between them.

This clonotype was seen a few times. CDR3 protein: CASSPRKEWGMGNTDTQYF. In DNA form, the CDR3 reads TGTGCCAGCAGTCCCCGGAAGGAATGGGGCATGGGGAACACAGATACGCAGTATTTT. The gene calls are TRBV27 and TRBJ2-3; maybe TRBD1 (5 bases). Trimming removed 5 bases from V and 2 bases from J, with 26 bases in between. Looked up from germline, CDR1 is MNHEY and CDR2 is SMNVEV (reference sequence). The CDR3 extends over 19 amino acids.

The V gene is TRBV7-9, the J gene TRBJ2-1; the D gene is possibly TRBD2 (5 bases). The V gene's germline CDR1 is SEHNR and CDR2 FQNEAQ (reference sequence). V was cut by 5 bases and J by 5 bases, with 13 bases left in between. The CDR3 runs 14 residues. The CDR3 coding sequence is TGTGCCAGCAGCCCGTGGGAGACTCACAATGAGCAGTTCTTC. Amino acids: CASSPWETHNEQFF.

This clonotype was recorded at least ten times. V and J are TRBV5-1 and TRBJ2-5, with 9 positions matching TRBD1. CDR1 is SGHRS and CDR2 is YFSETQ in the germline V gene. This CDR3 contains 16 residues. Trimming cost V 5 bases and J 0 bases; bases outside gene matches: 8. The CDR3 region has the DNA TGCGCCAGCAGATCAACAGGGGGCCCGTACCAAGAGACCCAGTACTTC. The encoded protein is CASRSTGGPYQETQYF. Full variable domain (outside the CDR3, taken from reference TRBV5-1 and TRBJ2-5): KAGVTQTPRYLIKTRGQQVTLSCSPISGHRSVSWYQQTPGQGLQFLFEYFSETQRNKGNFPGRFSGRQFSNSRSEMNVSTLELGDSALYLCASRSTGGPYQETQYFGPGTRLLVL.

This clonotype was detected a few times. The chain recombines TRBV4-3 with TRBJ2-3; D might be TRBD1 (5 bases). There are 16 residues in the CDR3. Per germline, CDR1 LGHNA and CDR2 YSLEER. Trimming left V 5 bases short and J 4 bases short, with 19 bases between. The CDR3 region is CASSTTYESRADTQYF. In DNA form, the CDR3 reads TGCGCCAGCAGCACGACTTATGAGAGCAGGGCAGATACGCAGTATTTT.

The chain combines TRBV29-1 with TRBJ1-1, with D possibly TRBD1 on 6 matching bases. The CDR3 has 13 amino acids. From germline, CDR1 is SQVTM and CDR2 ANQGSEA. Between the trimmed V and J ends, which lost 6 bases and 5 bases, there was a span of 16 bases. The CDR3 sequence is CSVPRGGRTEAFF. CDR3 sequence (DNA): TGCAGCGTCCCAAGAGGGGGAAGGACTGAAGCTTTCTTT.

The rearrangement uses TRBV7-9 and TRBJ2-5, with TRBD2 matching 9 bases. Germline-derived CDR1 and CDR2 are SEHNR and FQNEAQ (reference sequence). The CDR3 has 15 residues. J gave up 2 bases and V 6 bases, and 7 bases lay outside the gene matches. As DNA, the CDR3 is TGTGCCAGCAGTCGAGCGGGGGGCACACAAGAGACCCAGTACTTC. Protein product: CASSRAGGTQETQYF.

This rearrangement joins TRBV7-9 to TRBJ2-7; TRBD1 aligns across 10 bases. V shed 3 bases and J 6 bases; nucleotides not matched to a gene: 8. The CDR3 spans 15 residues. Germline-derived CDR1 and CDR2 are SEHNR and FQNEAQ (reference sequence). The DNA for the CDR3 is TGTGCCAGCAGCTTTTCCAGACAGGGGGCTAGCGAGCAGTACTTC. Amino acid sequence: CASSFSRQGASEQYF.

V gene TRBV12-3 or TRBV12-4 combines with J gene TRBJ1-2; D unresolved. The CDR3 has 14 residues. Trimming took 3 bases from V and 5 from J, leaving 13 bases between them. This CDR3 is CASSFVVGGYGYTF. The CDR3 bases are TGTGCCAGCAGTTTCGTCGTAGGCGGATATGGCTACACCTTC.